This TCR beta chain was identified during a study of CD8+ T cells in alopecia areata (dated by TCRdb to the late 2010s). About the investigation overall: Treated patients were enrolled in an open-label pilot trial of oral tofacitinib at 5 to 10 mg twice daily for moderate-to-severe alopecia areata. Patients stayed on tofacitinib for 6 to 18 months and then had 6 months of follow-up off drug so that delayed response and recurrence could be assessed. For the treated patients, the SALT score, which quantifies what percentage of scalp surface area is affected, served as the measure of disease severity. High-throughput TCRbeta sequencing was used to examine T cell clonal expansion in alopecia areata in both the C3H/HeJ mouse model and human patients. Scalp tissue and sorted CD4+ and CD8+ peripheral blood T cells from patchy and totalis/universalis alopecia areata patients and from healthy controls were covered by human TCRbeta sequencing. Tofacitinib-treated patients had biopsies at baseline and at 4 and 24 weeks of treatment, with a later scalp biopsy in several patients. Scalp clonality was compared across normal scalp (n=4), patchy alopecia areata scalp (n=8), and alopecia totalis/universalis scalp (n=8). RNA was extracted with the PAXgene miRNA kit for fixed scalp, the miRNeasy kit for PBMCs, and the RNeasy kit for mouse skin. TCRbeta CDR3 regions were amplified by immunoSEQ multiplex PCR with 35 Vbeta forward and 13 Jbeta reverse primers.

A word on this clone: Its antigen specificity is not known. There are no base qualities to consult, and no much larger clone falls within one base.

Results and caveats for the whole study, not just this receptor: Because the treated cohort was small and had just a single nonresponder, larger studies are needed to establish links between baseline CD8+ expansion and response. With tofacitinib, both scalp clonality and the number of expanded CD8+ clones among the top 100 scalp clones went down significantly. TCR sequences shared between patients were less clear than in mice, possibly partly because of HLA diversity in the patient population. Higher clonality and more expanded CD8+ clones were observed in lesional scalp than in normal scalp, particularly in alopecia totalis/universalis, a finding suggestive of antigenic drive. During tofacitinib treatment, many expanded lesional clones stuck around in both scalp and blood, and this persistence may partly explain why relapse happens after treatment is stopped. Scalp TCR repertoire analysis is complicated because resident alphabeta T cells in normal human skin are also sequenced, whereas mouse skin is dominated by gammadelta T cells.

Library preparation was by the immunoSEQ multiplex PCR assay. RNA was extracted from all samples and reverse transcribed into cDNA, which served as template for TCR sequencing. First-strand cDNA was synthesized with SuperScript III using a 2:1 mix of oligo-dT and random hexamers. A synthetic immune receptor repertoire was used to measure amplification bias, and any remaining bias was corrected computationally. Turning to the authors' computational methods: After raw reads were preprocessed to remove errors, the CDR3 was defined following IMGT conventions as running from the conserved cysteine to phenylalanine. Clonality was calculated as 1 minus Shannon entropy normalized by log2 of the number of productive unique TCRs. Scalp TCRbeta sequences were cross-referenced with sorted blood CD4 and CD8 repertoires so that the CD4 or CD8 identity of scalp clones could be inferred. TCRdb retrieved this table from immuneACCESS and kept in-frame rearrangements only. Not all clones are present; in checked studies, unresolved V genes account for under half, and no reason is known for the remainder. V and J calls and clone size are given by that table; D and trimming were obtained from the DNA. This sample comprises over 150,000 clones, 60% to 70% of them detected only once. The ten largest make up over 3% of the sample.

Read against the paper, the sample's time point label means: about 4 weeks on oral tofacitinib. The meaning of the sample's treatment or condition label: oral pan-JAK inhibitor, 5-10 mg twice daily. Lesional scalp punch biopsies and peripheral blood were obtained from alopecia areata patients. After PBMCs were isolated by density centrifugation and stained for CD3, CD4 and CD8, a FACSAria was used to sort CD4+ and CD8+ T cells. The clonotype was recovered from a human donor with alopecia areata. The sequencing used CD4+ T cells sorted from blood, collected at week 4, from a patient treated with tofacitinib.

The DNA is TGCGCCAGCAGCCAAGTGCTTCAAGAGACCCAGTACTTC. Its protein reads: CASSQVLQETQYF. The rearranged segments are TRBV4-1 and TRBJ2-5; no D segment can be confidently identified. The CDR3 measures 13 amino acids from cysteine to phenylalanine. The CDR3 DNA has 39 bases and is translated from base 1. V loses 1 base, J loses 2 bases, and the germline ends lie 5 bases apart. Looking up the germline V gene yields CDR1 MGHRA and CDR2 YSYEKL.